Listed below are T cell receptor beta chains from one sample, sequenced in a study of CD8 T cells in ankylosing spondylitis. MiXCR, applied by TCRdb to the 5' RACE reads, yields one record per CDR3 protein. The sample holds fewer than 35,000 distinct CDR3 sequences, approximately 28% seen once. Sequenced: synovial fluid, either unsorted or a sorted T cell fraction (not recorded which). These receptor sequences come from a male donor with ankylosing spondylitis. The CDR3 runs from the conserved cysteine through the conserved F or W. D genes are given only for firm matches. Rows give clone size only sometimes, using once, few, many, or a class for an expanded clone.

clone size,J gene,D gene,V gene,CDR3 DNA,CDR3 protein
few,TRBJ2-1,NA,TRBV3-1,TGTGCCAGCAGTTTCGGGACTAATGAGCAGTTCTTC,CASSFGTNEQFF
few,TRBJ2-7,TRBD2,TRBV7-2,TGTGCCAGCAGCTCGGGACTACTCTACTCCTACGAGCAGTACTTC,CASSSGLLYSYEQYF
NA,TRBJ2-1,NA,TRBV6-2/TRBV6-3,TGTGCCAGCAGTCGCATTAGCGGCCTCAATGAGCAGTTCTTC,CASSRISGLNEQFF
NA,TRBJ2-1,TRBD2,TRBV7-9,TGTGCCAGCAGCTCCTTAGCGGGAGGGCCGGAGAGCTATGAGCAGTTCTTC,CASSSLAGGPESYEQFF
NA,TRBJ2-5,NA,TRBV14,TGTGCCAGCAGCCAAGTCACATGGGGAGAGACCCAGTACTTC,CASSQVTWGETQYF
NA,TRBJ2-1,NA,TRBV2,TGTGCCAGCAGTGAATACCAGTATAATGAGCAGTTCTTC,CASSEYQYNEQFF
NA,TRBJ1-2,NA,TRBV5-6,TGTGCCAGCAGCTACGAAAACTATGGCTACACCTTC,CASSYENYGYTF
NA,TRBJ2-1,TRBD2,TRBV20-1,TGCAGTGCTAGAGACCGGATAAGCGGGAGGTACAATGAGCAGTTCTTC,CSARDRISGRYNEQFF
few,TRBJ2-6,TRBD1,TRBV20-1,TGCAGTGCTAGGAAGGGGACAGGGACATTTTTTGGGGCCAACGTCCTGACTTTC,CSARKGTGTFFGANVLTF
NA,TRBJ1-1,NA,TRBV7-9,TGTGCCAGCAGCTCAGGGTTCACTGAAGCTTTCTTT,CASSSGFTEAFF
many,TRBJ1-5,NA,TRBV10-3,TGTGCCATCAGTGACCCACGGGAGGAGGCCGGCAATCAGCCCCAGCATTTT,CAISDPREEAGNQPQHF
once,TRBJ2-1,TRBD1,TRBV3-1,TGTGCCAGCAGCCGTCGAGGACAGGGGATCAATGAGCAGTTCTTC,CASSRRGQGINEQFF
few,TRBJ2-1,NA,TRBV7-9,TGTGCCAGCAGCGGTAGCGGTCGCTCCTACAATGAGCAGTTCTTC,CASSGSGRSYNEQFF
NA,TRBJ1-4,NA,TRBV28,TGTGCCAGCAGTTTTCCGAGGGGCACTAATGAAAAACTGTTTTTT,CASSFPRGTNEKLFF
NA,TRBJ1-1,NA,TRBV3-1,TGTGCCAGCAGCCAAGCGTTATCAGGGACTGAAGCTTTCTTT,CASSQALSGTEAFF
few,TRBJ2-7,NA,TRBV20-1,TGCAGTGCTAGAGATGGGCTAGGAGAAGACTCCCACGAGCAGTACTTC,CSARDGLGEDSHEQYF
NA,TRBJ1-1,TRBD1,TRBV15,TGTGCCACCAGCGGGACAGGGACGAACACTGAAGCTTTCTTT,CATSGTGTNTEAFF
many,TRBJ2-1,TRBD1,TRBV29-1,TGCAGCGCATCCGGGACAGGGGACTACAATGAGCAGTTCTTC,CSASGTGDYNEQFF
many,TRBJ2-5,NA,TRBV12-3/TRBV12-4,TGTGCCAGCAGTTTCGGAGAGACCCAGTACTTC,CASSFGETQYF
few,TRBJ1-2,NA,TRBV4-2,TGTGCCAGCAGCCAAGGTGGCTGGGACGCTGCTAACTATGGCTACACCTTC,CASSQGGWDAANYGYTF
NA,TRBJ2-7,NA,TRBV5-6,TGTGCCAGCAGCTTGGGTCTAGGGGCCTACGAGCAGTACTTC,CASSLGLGAYEQYF
NA,TRBJ2-2,NA,TRBV9,TGTGCCAGCAGCCTTACGGTAGGGAGGCCCGGGGAGCTGTTTTTT,CASSLTVGRPGELFF
few,TRBJ2-1,NA,TRBV24-1,TGTGCCACCAGTGACGGACTAAATGAGCTGTTCTTC,CATSDGLNELFF
NA,TRBJ1-2,TRBD1,TRBV5-1,TGCGCCAGCAGCAGGGACAGAACTAACTATGGCTACACCTTC,CASSRDRTNYGYTF
NA,TRBJ2-7,NA,TRBV6-1,TGTGCCAGCAGCCTGACAGTCCTAACTTACGAGCAGTACTTC,CASSLTVLTYEQYF
many,TRBJ2-1,NA,TRBV12-3/TRBV12-4,TGTGCCAGCAGTTTCGAGAACGTCGTCCAGTACAATGAGCAGTTCTTC,CASSFENVVQYNEQFF
few,TRBJ2-1,NA,TRBV6-2/TRBV6-3,TGTGCCAGCAGTTACCCGGACCACCTCTCCTACAATGAGCAGTTCTTC,CASSYPDHLSYNEQFF
few,TRBJ1-3,NA,TRBV11-2,TGTGCCAGCAGCTTATCTCCGGGAAGCAACACCATATATTTT,CASSLSPGSNTIYF
few,TRBJ2-1,NA,TRBV24-1,TGTGCCACCAGTGATTTGGACAGCTCCTACAATGAGGGATTCTTC,CATSDLDSSYNEGFF
many,TRBJ1-1,NA,TRBV4-1,TGCGCCAGCAGCCAAGAACGGGTGGGAGCTGAAGCTTTCTTT,CASSQERVGAEAFF
few,TRBJ1-2,NA,TRBV29-1,TGCAGCGTTGAAGATTTGGCCGGAGTTGCCTATGGCTACACCTTC,CSVEDLAGVAYGYTF
NA,TRBJ1-2,NA,TRBV24-1,TGTGCCACCAGTGTGGGGACGTATGACTACACCTTC,CATSVGTYDYTF
many,TRBJ2-7,NA,TRBV20-1,TGCAGTGCTAGAGATCCTCTCCGGCCTTTCCACGAGCAGTACTTC,CSARDPLRPFHEQYF
many,TRBJ1-3,TRBD1,TRBV27,TGTGCCAGCAGCCCGGGACAGCACTCTGGAAACACCATATATTTT,CASSPGQHSGNTIYF
few,TRBJ2-3,NA,TRBV27,TGTGCCAGCAGGGACACTAGTGGAAGCACAGATACGCAGTATTTT,CASRDTSGSTDTQYF
NA,TRBJ1-2,NA,TRBV12-5,TGTGCTAGTGGTTTGGACCGGGGTGACTACTATGGCTACACCTTC,CASGLDRGDYYGYTF
many,TRBJ2-1,NA,TRBV4-1,TGCGCCAGCAGTCCAGGGTCCAATGAGCAGTTCTTC,CASSPGSNEQFF
NA,TRBJ1-1,TRBD1,TRBV20-1,TGCAGTGCTAGAGCCCGAGGACAGGGGGCTTTCACTGAAGCTTTCTTT,CSARARGQGAFTEAFF
NA,TRBJ1-1,NA,TRBV11-3,TGTGCCAGCAGTCCAGGGCCCAGCACTGAAGCTTTCTTT,CASSPGPSTEAFF
NA,TRBJ2-5,TRBD1,TRBV12-3/TRBV12-4,TGTGCCAGCAGTTTAGGGACAGGCGGGGAGACCCAGTACTTC,CASSLGTGGETQYF
NA,TRBJ2-7,TRBD2,TRBV10-3,TGTGCCATCAGTGGTAGAACGGGAGGCAACTACGAGCAGTACTTC,CAISGRTGGNYEQYF
many,TRBJ2-1,TRBD2,TRBV20-1,TGCAGTGCTGGGGAACTAGCGGGTACAAGCTCCTACAATGAGCAGTTCTTC,CSAGELAGTSSYNEQFF
NA,TRBJ1-2,NA,TRBV3-1,TGTGCCAGCAGCCCCCTCGTTGCAGGCTCGAGATGGGATTATGGCTACACCTTC,CASSPLVAGSRWDYGYTF
NA,TRBJ1-4,NA,TRBV6-1,TGTGCCAGCAGTGAAGGGGGAACTAATGAAAAACTGTTTTTT,CASSEGGTNEKLFF
NA,TRBJ2-7,NA,TRBV7-9,TGTGCCAGCAGCCTATCGAGCCAGCGGGAGCAGTACTTC,CASSLSSQREQYF
few,TRBJ2-1,TRBD2,TRBV3-1,TGTGCCAGCAGCCAAGTGGGACTAGCGGATGGCAATGAGCAGTTCTTC,CASSQVGLADGNEQFF
few,TRBJ2-1,TRBD2,TRBV27,TGTGCCAGCAGTTTTTGGCGGGAGTCAGCCTACAATGAGCAGTTCTTC,CASSFWRESAYNEQFF
NA,TRBJ1-5,NA,TRBV18,TGTGCCAGCTCACTAGACGTGGGCAATCAGCCCCAGCATTTT,CASSLDVGNQPQHF
NA,TRBJ2-3,NA,TRBV18,TGTGCCAGCTCACCCCGAGGCGGTAACACAGATACGCAGTATTTT,CASSPRGGNTDTQYF
NA,TRBJ2-1,NA,TRBV12-3/TRBV12-4,TGTGCCAGCAGTCGACCCGGGTGGAATGAGCAGTTCTTC,CASSRPGWNEQFF
few,TRBJ2-7,NA,TRBV7-9,TGTGCCAGCAGCTTAGGGGGTAGCGGTACCGAGCAGTACTTC,CASSLGGSGTEQYF
NA,TRBJ2-5,NA,TRBV5-6,TGTGCCAGCAGCTTGGCAGGGTCCGGGGGGACCCAGTACTTC,CASSLAGSGGTQYF
NA,TRBJ1-2,TRBD1,TRBV11-2,TGTGCCAGCAGCTTAGTTGGGACAGGGAGGAGCTATGGCTACACCTTC,CASSLVGTGRSYGYTF
NA,TRBJ1-2,TRBD1,TRBV6-4,TGTGCCAGCAGTGAAGGGGGACAGGGGGCGGAGGTTGATGGCTACACCTTC,CASSEGGQGAEVDGYTF
many,TRBJ2-3,NA,TRBV6-1,TGTGCCAGCAGTGAAGCGCCTGGGGTTTCGGATACGCAGTATTTT,CASSEAPGVSDTQYF
NA,TRBJ2-1,NA,TRBV30,TGTGCCTGGAAGCTGGCGGGAAGATCCTACAATGAGCAGTTCTTC,CAWKLAGRSYNEQFF
NA,TRBJ1-6,NA,TRBV30,TGTGCCTGGAGTGCCGGACAAGATAATTCACCCCTCCACTTT,CAWSAGQDNSPLHF